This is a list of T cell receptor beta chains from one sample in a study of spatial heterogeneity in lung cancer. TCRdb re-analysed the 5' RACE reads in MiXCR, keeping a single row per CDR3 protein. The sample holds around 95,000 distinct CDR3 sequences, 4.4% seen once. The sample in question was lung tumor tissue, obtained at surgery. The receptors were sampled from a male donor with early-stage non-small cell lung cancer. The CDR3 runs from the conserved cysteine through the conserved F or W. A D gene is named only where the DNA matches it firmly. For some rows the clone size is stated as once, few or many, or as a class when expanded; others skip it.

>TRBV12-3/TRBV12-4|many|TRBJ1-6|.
CASSFGVLGSPLHF
TGTGCCAGCAGTTTCGGGGTCCTGGGGTCACCCCTCCACTTT
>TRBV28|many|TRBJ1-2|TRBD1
CASRKDRGDGYTF
TGTGCCAGCAGAAAGGACAGGGGTGATGGCTACACCTTC
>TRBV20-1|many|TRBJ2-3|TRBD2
CSAPAGGPQDTQYF
TGCAGTGCCCCAGCGGGAGGGCCCCAAGATACGCAGTATTTT
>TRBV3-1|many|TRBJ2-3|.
CASSSRGADDTQYF
TGTGCCAGCAGCTCCCGGGGGGCTGACGATACGCAGTATTTT
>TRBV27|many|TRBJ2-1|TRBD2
CASRQAGSYNEQFF
TGTGCCAGCAGACAAGCGGGGTCCTACAATGAGCAGTTCTTC
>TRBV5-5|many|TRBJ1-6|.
CASSLFRAGNSPLHF
TGTGCCAGCAGCTTGTTCAGGGCGGGAAATTCACCCCTCCACTTT
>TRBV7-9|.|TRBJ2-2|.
CASSIMAPDRHTGELFF
TGTGCCAGCAGCATTATGGCCCCCGACAGACACACCGGGGAGCTGTTTTTT
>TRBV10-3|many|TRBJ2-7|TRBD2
CAISGTSVYEQYF
TGTGCCATCAGCGGGACTAGCGTTTACGAGCAGTACTTC
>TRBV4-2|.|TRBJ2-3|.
CASSRTTTDSLQYF
TGTGCCAGCAGCCGCACTACGACGGACTCTCTACAGTATTTT
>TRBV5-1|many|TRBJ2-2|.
CASSQTTTGELFF
TGCGCCAGCAGCCAGACTACAACCGGGGAGCTGTTTTTT
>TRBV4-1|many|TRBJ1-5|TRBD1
CASSKGQMNNQPQHF
TGCGCCAGCAGCAAGGGACAGATGAACAATCAGCCCCAGCATTTT
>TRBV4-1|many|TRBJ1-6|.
CASSGHALGSPLHF
TGCGCCAGCAGTGGACACGCCCTCGGTTCACCCCTCCACTTT